Each of the 17 T cell receptor beta chains below was sequenced from the same sample in a study of vaccination and CD4 T cells after COVID-19. These receptors' antigens are unknown. The Oncomine TCR Beta short-read assay was what sequenced the DNA obtained from cultured CD4+ T cells. One entry per CDR3 protein results from TCRdb running MiXCR on the PCR reads. The sample consists of about 10,000 distinct CDR3 sequences, about four fifths of them appearing once. Treatment specified: approximately 11-day PBMC culture with coronavirus spike peptide pools or control peptides (ViraFEST assay). Input material: CD4+ T cells from blood, cultured in vitro. The receptors were sampled from a human donor who had recovered from COVID-19.

The V call is TRBV25-1, the J call TRBJ1-6, with D perhaps TRBD1 (6 bases). Germline V gene lookup returns CDR1 MGHDK and CDR2 SYGVNS. With 4 bases removed from V and 7 bases from J, the gap between germline ends came to 23 bases. CDR3 length: 18 amino acids. CDR3 residues: CASSGGQGRNLGNSPLHF. The CDR3, as DNA: TGTGCCAGCAGTGGGGGGCAGGGTCGGAATCTGGGGAATTCACCCCTCCACTTT.

Remarks on this clonotype: At one of its ends the junction is not consistent with the germline gene, which may arise from a read error. The rearrangement uses TRBV4-3 and TRBJ2-5; D remains ambiguous. The CDR3 sequence is 15 residues long. Germline V gives CDR1 LGHNA, CDR2 YSLEER. In nucleotides, the CDR3 is TGCGCCAGCAGCCAAGATTCGCTCGCAAGCGAGACCCAGTGCTTC. This encodes CASSQDSLASETQCF.

The chain uses TRBV20-1 and TRBJ2-3; D might be TRBD2 (7 bases). This CDR3 has 15 amino acids. CDR1 DFQATT and CDR2 SNEGSKA come from the germline V gene (reference sequence). V was pared by 6 bases and J by 4 bases, with 20 bases between. CDR3 nucleotide sequence: TGCAGTGCCGAAAGGGGGGGCGCAGGGGCAGATACGCAGTATTTT. Encoded protein: CSAERGGAGADTQYF.

The chain carries TRBV6-2 or TRBV6-3 and TRBJ2-5; D possibly matches TRBD1 or TRBD2 (5 bases each). This CDR3 is built from 14 residues. Trimming left V 5 bases short and J 4 bases short, with 14 bases between. Germline-derived CDR1 and CDR2 are MNHEY and SVGEGT. The CDR3 sequence is CASSGGPGRETQYF. CDR3 nucleotide sequence: TGTGCCAGCAGTGGGGGACCGGGTCGAGAGACCCAGTACTTC.

As concerns this clonotype: Just one base apart from a much larger clone, this may be a read error. The chain carries TRBV7-2 and TRBJ1-5, with TRBD1 as a possible D gene (5 bases). The germline gives CDR1 SGHTA, CDR2 FQGNSA. Trimming removed 7 bases at V and 0 bases at J, with 10 bases between. The CDR3 totals 14 residues. The CDR3 DNA follows: TGTGCCAGCAACTCCCAGGGTAGCAATCAGCCCCAGCATTTT. Translation gives CASNSQGSNQPQHF.

The chain uses TRBV20-1 and TRBJ1-4; D remains unclear. CDR1 is DFQATT, CDR2 SNEGSKA, per germline (reference sequence). The V end lost 0 bases, the J end lost 5 bases, and 13 bases lay between the germline ends. The CDR3 extends over 15 amino acids. CDR3 protein: CSARDLNGSNEKLFF. DNA of the CDR3: TGCAGTGCTAGAGATCTTAACGGATCCAATGAAAAACTGTTTTTT.

The chain links TRBV27 to TRBJ2-7, with TRBD1 identical over 8 bases. The CDR3 runs to 14 residues. CDR1 and CDR2 (germline): MNHEY, SMNVEV (reference sequence). Trimming at V came to 3 bases and at J to 3 bases, leaving 4 bases not matched to a gene. Written as DNA, the CDR3 is TGTGCCAGCAGTTTTCAGGGGGCGCGCTACGAGCAGTACTTC. It specifies CASSFQGARYEQYF.

The J gene is TRBJ1-2, the V gene TRBV24-1, with D possibly matching TRBD1 (5 bases). Germline-derived CDR1 and CDR2 are KGHDR and SFDVKD. Trimming shortened V by 3 bases and J by 3 bases, and 7 bases separated the two germline ends. CDR3 size: 13 residues. The CDR3 loop reads CATSDGGDYGYTF. The CDR3 nucleotides are TGTGCCACCAGTGATGGAGGGGACTATGGCTACACCTTC.

The chain recombines TRBV27 with TRBJ2-5; TRBD2 matches at 10 bases. Unmatched junction bases numbered 15, after V lost 5 bases and J lost 3 bases. The CDR3 totals 18 residues. Germline V lookup: CDR1 MNHEY, CDR2 SMNVEV (reference sequence). This CDR3 reads CASSALAGAAVMKETQYF. CDR3 DNA: TGTGCCAGCAGTGCGCTAGCGGGAGCGGCCGTCATGAAAGAGACCCAGTACTTC.

The chain combines TRBV6-2 or TRBV6-3 with TRBJ1-1; TRBD1 might be the D (6 bases). Looked up from germline, CDR1 is MNHEY and CDR2 is SVGEGT. This CDR3 contains 15 residues. Trimming stripped 3 bases from V and 6 bases from J, with 17 bases between. The CDR3 reads CASSYPAGEGAEAFF. For the CDR3, the DNA is TGTGCCAGCAGTTATCCGGCAGGGGAAGGTGCTGAAGCTTTCTTT.

The genes are TRBV27 and TRBJ1-5; possibly TRBD1 for D (5 bases). Per the germline V gene, CDR1 is MNHEY and CDR2 is SMNVEV (reference sequence). V was cut by 8 bases and J by 4 bases, with 18 bases left in between. The CDR3 is 15 amino acids. The CDR3 region has the DNA TGTGCCAGCGTTCGTTTAAGAGGGACGAATCAGCCCCAGCATTTT. Its translation is CASVRLRGTNQPQHF.

V and J are TRBV7-9 and TRBJ1-5; D gene ambiguous. Between the trimmed V and J ends, which lost 5 bases and 4 bases, there was a span of 6 bases. The germline CDR1 and CDR2 sequences are SEHNR and FQNEAQ (reference sequence). This CDR3 has 12 amino acids. The CDR3 DNA reads as TGTGCCAGCAGCCTACAAAATCAGCCCCAGCATTTT. This translates into CASSLQNQPQHF.

V and J are TRBV6-5 and TRBJ2-3; D is undetermined. CDR1 MNHEY and CDR2 SVGAGI come from the germline V gene. Trimming left V 1 base short and J 4 bases short, with 6 bases between. This CDR3 spans 13 amino acids. CDR3 residues: CASSYFHADTQYF. The CDR3 region has the DNA TGTGCCAGCAGTTACTTTCACGCAGATACGCAGTATTTT.

The rearrangement joins TRBV7-2 to TRBJ2-4, with 8 positions matching TRBD1. This CDR3 is 16 amino acids long. The germline V gene has CDR1 SGHTA and CDR2 FQGNSA. Losses at the gene ends were 5 bases for V and 2 bases for J; bases not matched to a gene: 8. The CDR3 DNA reads as TGTGCCAGCAGCCCGAGGACAGGGACGACCAAAAACATTCAGTACTTC. It is translated as CASSPRTGTTKNIQYF.

The chain carries TRBV6-1 and TRBJ1-2; D uncertain. The germline V gene encodes CDR1 MNHNS and CDR2 SASEGT. V shed 6 bases and J shed 6 bases, with 11 bases lying between them. This CDR3 is built from 12 residues. This chain's CDR3 is CASRETSHGYTF. CDR3 sequence (DNA): TGTGCCAGCAGGGAAACAAGCCATGGCTACACCTTC.

This clonotype rates as medium-sized. This chain uses TRBV20-1 with TRBJ1-1; D uncertain. Germline V lookup: CDR1 DFQATT, CDR2 SNEGSKA (reference sequence). Trimming pared 2 bases from V and 4 bases from J, leaving 14 bases between. This CDR3 comprises 14 residues. The CDR3: CSARPPASVTEAFF. CDR3 nucleotide sequence: TGCAGTGCTAGACCGCCCGCATCGGTCACTGAAGCTTTCTTT.

This clonotype was seen only a few times. The chain couples TRBV20-1 to TRBJ1-1; D remains ambiguous. V was trimmed by 4 bases and J by 1 base, leaving 13 bases between them. The V gene's germline CDR1 is DFQATT and CDR2 SNEGSKA (reference sequence). The CDR3 is 14 residues long. CDR3 sequence (DNA): TGCAGTGCTACGCTAGGGTGGTCGAACACTGAAGCTTTCTTT. Amino acids: CSATLGWSNTEAFF.